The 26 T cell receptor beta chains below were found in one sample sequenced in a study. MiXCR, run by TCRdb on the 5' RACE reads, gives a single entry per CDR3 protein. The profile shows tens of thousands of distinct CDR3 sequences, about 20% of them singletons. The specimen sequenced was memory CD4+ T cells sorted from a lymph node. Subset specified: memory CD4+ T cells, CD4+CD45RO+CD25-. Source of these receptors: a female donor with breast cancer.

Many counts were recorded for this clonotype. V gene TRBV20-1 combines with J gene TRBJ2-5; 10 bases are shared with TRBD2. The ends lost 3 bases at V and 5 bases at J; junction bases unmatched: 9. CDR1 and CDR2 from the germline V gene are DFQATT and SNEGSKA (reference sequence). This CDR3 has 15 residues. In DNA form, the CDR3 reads TGCAGTGCTAGTACTAGCGGGACGACGGGGGAGACCCAGTACTTC. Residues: CSASTSGTTGETQYF.

The CDR3 DNA follows: TGTGCCAGCAGCCCGGGACTAGCGGGAGGCCGGTACTTC. Amino acid sequence: CASSPGLAGGRYF. This rearrangement joins TRBV11-3 to TRBJ2-7; 15 bases match TRBD2. The CDR3 covers 13 residues. Germline CDR1 SGHNT, CDR2 YENEEA. With V trimmed by 5 bases and J by 12 bases, 5 bases remained unmatched.

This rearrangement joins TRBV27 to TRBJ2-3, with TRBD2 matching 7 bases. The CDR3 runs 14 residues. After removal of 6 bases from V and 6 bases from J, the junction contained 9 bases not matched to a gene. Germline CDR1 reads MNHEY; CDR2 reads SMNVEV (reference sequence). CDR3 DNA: TGTGCCAGCAGGGTGTCGGGAGGTGGGGATACGCAGTATTTT. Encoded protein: CASRVSGGGDTQYF.

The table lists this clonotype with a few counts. This chain's CDR3 is CASSEANSNQPQHF. The CDR3 DNA reads as TGTGCCAGCAGTGAGGCGAATAGCAATCAGCCCCAGCATTTT. This rearrangement joins TRBV12-3 or TRBV12-4 to TRBJ1-5; unclear D gene. The CDR3 loop spans 14 amino acids. V was pared by 5 bases and J by 0 bases, with 8 bases between.

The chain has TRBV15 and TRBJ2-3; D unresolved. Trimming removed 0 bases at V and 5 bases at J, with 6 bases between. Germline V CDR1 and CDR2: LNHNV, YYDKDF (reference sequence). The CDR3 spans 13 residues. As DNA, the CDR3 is TGTGCCACCAGCAGAGATCAAGAAGATACGCAGTATTTT. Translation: CATSRDQEDTQYF.

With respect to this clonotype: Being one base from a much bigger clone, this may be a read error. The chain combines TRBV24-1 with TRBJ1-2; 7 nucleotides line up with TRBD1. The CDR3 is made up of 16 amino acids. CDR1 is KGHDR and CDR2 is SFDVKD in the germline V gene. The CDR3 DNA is TGTGCCAACAGTGACCCTAGGGGGACAGTAGACTATGGCTACACCTTC. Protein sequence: CANSDPRGTVDYGYTF.

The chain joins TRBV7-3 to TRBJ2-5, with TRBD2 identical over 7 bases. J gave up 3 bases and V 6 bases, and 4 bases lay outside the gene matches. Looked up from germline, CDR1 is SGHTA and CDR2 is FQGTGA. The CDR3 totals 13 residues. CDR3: CASSGLGEETQYF. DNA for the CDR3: TGTGCCAGCAGTGGACTAGGGGAAGAGACCCAGTACTTC.

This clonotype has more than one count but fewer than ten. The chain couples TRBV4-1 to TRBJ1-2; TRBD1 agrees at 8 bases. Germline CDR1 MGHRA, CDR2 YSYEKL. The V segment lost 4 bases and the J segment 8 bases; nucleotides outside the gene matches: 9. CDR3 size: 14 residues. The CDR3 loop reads CASSRDGQGGGYTF. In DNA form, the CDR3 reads TGCGCCAGCAGCCGCGACGGACAGGGAGGCGGCTACACCTTC.

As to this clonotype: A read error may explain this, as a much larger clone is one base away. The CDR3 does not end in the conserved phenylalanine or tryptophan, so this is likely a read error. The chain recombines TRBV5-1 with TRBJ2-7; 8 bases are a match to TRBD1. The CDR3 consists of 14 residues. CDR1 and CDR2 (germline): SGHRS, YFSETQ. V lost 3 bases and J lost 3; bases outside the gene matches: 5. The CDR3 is CASSSGTGFYEQYS. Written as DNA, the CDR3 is TGCGCCAGCAGCTCCGGGACAGGCTTCTACGAGCAGTACTCC.

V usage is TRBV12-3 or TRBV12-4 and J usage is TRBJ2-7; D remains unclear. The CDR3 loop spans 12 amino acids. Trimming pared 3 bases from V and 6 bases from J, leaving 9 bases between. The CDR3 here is CASSLGRTEQYF. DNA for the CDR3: TGTGCCAGCAGTTTGGGCCGAACCGAGCAGTACTTC.

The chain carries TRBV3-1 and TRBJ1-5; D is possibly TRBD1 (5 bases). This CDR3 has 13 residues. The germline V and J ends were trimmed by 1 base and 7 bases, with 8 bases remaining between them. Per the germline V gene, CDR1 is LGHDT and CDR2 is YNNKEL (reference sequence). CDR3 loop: CASSQVRAQPQHF. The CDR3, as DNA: TGTGCCAGCAGCCAAGTCAGGGCCCAGCCCCAGCATTTT.

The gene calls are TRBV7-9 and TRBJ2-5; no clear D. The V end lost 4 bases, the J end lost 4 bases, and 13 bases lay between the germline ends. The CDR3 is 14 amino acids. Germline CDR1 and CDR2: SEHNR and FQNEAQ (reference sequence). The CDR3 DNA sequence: TGTGCCAGCAGCTGGGGTTCACCGGGAGAGACCCAGTACTTC. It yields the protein CASSWGSPGETQYF.

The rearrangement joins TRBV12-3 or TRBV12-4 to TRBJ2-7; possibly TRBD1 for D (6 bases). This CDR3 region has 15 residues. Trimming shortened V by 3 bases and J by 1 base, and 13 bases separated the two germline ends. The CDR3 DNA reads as TGTGCCAGCAGTTTCCACGACACAGGGTCCTACGAGCAGTACTTC. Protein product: CASSFHDTGSYEQYF.

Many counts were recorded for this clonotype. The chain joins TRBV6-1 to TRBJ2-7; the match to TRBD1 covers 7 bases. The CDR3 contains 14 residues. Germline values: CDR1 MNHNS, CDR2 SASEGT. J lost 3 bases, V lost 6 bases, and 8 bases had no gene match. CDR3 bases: TGTGCCAGCAGCGCGGACAGGAGAAACTACGAGCAGTACTTC. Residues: CASSADRRNYEQYF.

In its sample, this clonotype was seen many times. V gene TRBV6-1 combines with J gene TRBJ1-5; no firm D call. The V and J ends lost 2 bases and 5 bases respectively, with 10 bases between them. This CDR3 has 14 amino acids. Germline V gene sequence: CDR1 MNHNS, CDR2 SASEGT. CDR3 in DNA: TGTGCCAGCAGTGAACGACGTCGAGATCAGCCCCAGCATTTT. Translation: CASSERRRDQPQHF.

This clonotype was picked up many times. CDR3 sequence (DNA): TGCGCCAGCCGGTATACCGGGAGGAACACTGAAGCTTTCTTT. Translated: CASRYTGRNTEAFF. The chain is built from TRBV5-1 and TRBJ1-1, with D unresolved. There are 14 residues in the CDR3. Germline CDR1 SGHRS, CDR2 YFSETQ. V was cut by 7 bases and J by 1 base, with 14 bases left in between.

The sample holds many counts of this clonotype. The CDR3 here is CATSSYGSTEAFF. As DNA, the CDR3 is TGCGCCACCAGCTCTTACGGGTCCACTGAAGCTTTCTTT. The genes are TRBV10-2 and TRBJ1-1; D not certain. CDR1 and CDR2 from the germline V gene are WSHSY and SAAADI. V was clipped by 10 bases and J by 4 bases, with 16 bases between them. The CDR3 spans 13 residues.

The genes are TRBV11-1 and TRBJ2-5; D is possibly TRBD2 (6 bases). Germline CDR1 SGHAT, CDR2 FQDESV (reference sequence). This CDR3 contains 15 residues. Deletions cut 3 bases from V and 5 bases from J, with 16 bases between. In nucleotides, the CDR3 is TGTGCCAGCAGCTTGATGAGTAGCGGTTCGGAGACCCAGTACTTC. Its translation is CASSLMSSGSETQYF. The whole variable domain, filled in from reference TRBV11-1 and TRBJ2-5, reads EAEVAQSPRYKITEKSQAVAFWCDPISGHATLYWYRQILGQGPELLVQFQDESVVDDSQLPKDRFSAERLKGVDSTLKIQPAELGDSAMYLCASSLMSSGSETQYFGPGTRLLVL.

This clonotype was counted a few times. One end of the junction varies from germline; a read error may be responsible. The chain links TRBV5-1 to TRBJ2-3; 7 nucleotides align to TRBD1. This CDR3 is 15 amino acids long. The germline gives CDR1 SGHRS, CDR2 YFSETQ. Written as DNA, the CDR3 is TGCGCCGGCAGCCCTCGACAGGGTCGCACAGATACGCAGTATTTT. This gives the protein CAGSPRQGRTDTQYF.

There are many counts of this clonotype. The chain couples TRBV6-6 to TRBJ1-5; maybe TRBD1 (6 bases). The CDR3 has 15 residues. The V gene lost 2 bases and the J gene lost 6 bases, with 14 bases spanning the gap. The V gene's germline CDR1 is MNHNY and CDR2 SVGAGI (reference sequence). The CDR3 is CASSYEQGRGQPQHF. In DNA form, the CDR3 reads TGTGCCAGCAGTTACGAACAGGGCCGAGGTCAGCCCCAGCATTTT.

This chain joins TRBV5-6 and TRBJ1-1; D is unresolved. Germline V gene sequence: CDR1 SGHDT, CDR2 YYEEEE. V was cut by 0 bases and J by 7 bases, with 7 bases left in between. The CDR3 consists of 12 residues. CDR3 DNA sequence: TGTGCCAGCAGCTTGGTAGTCAGTGAAGCTTTCTTT. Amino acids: CASSLVVSEAFF.

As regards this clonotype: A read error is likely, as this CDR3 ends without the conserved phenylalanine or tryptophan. CDR3 sequence reads: CASNSGGARTEAFL. DNA for the CDR3: TGTGCCAGCAATTCCGGGGGGGCGCGTACTGAAGCTTTCCTT. The chain combines TRBV12-3 or TRBV12-4 with TRBJ1-1, with D tentatively TRBD1 (6 bases). V was pared by 7 bases and J by 5 bases, with 17 bases between. The CDR3 loop spans 14 amino acids.

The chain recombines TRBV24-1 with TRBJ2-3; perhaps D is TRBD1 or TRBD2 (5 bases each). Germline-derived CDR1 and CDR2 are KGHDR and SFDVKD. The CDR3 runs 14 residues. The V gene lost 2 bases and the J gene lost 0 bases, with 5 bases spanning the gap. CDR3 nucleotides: TGTGCCACCAGTGATTGGGACAGCACAGATACGCAGTATTTT. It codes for CATSDWDSTDTQYF.

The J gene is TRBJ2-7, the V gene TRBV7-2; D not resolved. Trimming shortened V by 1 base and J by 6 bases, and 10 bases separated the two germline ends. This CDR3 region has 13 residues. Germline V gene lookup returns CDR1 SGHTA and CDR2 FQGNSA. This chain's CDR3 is CASSLDPVGEQYF. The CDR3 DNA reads TGTGCCAGCAGCTTAGATCCGGTAGGCGAGCAGTACTTC.

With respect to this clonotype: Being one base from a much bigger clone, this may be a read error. In nucleotides, the CDR3 is TGTGCCAGCGGCTCCCCCAGGTTCTACGAGCATTACTTC. Its protein is CASGSPRFYEHYF. The rearrangement joins TRBV12-3 or TRBV12-4 to TRBJ2-7; no reliable D call. The length of the CDR3 is 13 residues.

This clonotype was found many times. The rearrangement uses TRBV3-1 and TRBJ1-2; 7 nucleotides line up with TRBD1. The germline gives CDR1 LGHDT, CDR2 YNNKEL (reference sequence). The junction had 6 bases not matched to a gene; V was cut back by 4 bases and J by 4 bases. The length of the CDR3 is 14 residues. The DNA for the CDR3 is TGTGCCAGCAGCCCCCGACAGGGAAGCTATGGCTACACCTTC. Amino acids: CASSPRQGSYGYTF.